The clone carrying this T cell receptor beta chain has just one count. Its target is unknown. This entry belongs to a study of cytomegalovirus exposure and HLA in healthy donors. Study results and caveats: Most sequenced TCRs were rare (though some public TCRs occurred in many donors).

The donors (healthy individuals) were bone marrow donors. CDR3 size: 12 residues. V gave up 3 bases and J gave up 10 bases, with 12 bases separating them. CDR1 and CDR2 from the germline V gene are SEHNR and FQNEAQ (reference sequence). Primers for the PCR totalled 60 Vbeta and 13 Jbeta. Original processing methods: Roughly 10 million shared chains were among approximately 80 million unique TCR beta chains counted in a later analysis. Assay used: immunoSEQ multiplex PCR; TCRdb lists only in-frame clones, some missing. Clone size and the V and J calls come from that table; the DNA yielded D and trimming. The data show roughly 170,000 clones, roughly 80% seen once.

The sequenced material came from PBMCs. V and J are TRBV7-9 and TRBJ1-2; a weak D match, TRBD1 (5 bases). The origin of this receptor is a young man in good health and CMV-seropositive. CDR3 in DNA: TGTGCCAGCAGCTTTAGACAGAAAGACTACACCTTC. Encoded protein: CASSFRQKDYTF.